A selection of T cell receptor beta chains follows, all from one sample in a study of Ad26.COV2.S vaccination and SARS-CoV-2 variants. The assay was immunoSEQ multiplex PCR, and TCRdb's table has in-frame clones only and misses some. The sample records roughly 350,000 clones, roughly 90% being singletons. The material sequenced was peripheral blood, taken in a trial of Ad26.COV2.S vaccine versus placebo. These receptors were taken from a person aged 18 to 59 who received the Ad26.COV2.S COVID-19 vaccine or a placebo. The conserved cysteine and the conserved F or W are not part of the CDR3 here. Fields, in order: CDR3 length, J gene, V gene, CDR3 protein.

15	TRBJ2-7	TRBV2	ASSEAGGTGAPYEQY
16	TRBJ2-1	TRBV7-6	ASSPRGNLPLSYNEQF
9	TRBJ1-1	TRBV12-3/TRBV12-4	ASSPGPEAF
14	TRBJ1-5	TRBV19	ASSIPGQWINQPQH
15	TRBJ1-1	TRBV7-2	ASSQSGTGGQVTEAF
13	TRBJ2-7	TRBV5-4	ASRSASGGSYEQY
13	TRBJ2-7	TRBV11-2	ASSLDVSTSYEQY
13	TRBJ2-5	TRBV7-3	ASSSSGRAGETQY
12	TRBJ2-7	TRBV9	ASSVGQGNYEQY
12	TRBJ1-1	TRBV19	ASTSQAIGTEAF
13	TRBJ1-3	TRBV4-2	ASSPYGSGGNTIY
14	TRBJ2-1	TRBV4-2	ASSQDVGVIYNEQF
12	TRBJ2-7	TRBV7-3	ASSPTGDSYEQY
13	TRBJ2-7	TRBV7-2	ASSLIPGPSYEQY
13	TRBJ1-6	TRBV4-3	ASSQDRDYNSPLH
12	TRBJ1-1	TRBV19	ASTLALGDTEAF
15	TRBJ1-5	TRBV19	ASSIARGTGKDQPQH
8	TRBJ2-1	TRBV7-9	ASSSYEQF
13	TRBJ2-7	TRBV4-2	ASSPAGTSSYEQY
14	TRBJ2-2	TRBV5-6	ASSFSLAGGTGELF
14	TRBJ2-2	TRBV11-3	ASSLEDRGRPGELF
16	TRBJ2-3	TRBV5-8	ASSEKGTGAPSTDTQY
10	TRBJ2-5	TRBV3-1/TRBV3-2	ATARYQETQY
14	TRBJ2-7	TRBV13	ASSYQPGQGTYEQY